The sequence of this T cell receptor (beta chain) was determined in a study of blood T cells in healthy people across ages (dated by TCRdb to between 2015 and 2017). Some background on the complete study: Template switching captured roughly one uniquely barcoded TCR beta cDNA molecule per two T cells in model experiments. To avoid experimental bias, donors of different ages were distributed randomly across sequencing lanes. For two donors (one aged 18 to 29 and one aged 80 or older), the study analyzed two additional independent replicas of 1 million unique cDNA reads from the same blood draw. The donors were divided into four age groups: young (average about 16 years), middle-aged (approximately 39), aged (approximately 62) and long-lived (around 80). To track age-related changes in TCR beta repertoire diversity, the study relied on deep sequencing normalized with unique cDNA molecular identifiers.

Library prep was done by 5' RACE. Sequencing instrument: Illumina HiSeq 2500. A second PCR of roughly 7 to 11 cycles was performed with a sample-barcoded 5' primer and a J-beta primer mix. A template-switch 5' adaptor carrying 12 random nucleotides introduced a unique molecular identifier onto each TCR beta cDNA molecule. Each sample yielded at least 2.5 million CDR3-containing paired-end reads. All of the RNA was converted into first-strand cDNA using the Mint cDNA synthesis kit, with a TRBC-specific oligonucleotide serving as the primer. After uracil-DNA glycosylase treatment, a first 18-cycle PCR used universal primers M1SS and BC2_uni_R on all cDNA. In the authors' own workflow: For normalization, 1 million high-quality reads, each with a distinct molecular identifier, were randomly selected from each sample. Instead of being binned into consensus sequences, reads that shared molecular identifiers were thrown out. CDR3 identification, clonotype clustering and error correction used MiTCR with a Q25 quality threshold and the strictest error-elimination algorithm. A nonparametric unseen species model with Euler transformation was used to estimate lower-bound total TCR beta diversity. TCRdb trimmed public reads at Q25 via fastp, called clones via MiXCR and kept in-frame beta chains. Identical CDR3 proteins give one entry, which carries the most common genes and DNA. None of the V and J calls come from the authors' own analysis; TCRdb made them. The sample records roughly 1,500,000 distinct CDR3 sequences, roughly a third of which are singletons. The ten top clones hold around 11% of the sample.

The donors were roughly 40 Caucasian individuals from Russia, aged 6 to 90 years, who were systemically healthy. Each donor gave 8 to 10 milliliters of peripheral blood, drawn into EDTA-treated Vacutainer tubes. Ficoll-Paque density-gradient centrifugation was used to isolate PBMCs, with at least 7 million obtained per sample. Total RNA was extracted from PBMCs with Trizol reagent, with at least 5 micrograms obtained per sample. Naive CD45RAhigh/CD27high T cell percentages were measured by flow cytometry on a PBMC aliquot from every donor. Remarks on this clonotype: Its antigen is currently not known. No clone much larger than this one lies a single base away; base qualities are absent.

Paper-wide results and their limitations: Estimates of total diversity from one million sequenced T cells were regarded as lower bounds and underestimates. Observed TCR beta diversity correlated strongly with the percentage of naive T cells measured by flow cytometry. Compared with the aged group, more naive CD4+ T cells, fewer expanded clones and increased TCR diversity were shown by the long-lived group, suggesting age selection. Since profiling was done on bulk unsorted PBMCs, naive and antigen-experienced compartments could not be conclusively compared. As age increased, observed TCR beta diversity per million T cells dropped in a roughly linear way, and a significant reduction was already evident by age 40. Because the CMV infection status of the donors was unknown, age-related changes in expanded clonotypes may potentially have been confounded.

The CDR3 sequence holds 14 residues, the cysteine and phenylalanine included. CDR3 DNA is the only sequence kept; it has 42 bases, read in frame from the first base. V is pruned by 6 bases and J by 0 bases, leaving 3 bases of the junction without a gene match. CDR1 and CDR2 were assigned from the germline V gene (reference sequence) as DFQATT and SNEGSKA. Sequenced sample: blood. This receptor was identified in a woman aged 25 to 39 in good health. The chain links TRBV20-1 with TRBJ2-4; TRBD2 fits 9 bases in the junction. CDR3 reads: CSAIAGAAKNIQYF. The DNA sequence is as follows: TGCAGTGCAATAGCGGGGGCAGCCAAAAACATTCAGTACTTC.